The 27 T cell receptor beta chains below all came from one sample that was sequenced in a study of cytomegalovirus exposure and HLA in healthy donors. Both 60 Vbeta primers and 13 Jbeta primers went into the PCR. The data were produced by immunoSEQ multiplex PCR, yet TCRdb's version contains in-frame clones alone and is incomplete. The table shows 150,000 to 200,000 clones, with roughly two thirds occurring only once. The source material was PBMCs. Every receptor here comes from a woman aged 35 to 49 in good health and CMV-seropositive.

This clone has a handful of counts. The chain is built from TRBV18 and TRBJ2-1; TRBD2 matches 7 bases. Germline V gene sequence: CDR1 KGHSH, CDR2 LQKENI. The CDR3 runs 14 residues. With V trimmed by 3 bases and J by 7 bases, 6 bases remained unmatched. CDR3 region: CASSPLAEVNEQFF. The CDR3 coding sequence is TGTGCCAGCTCACCTCTAGCGGAGGTGAATGAGCAGTTCTTC.

The gene calls are TRBV5-4 and TRBJ2-1, with D hard to call. The CDR3 loop spans 13 amino acids. Trimming stripped 4 bases from V and 7 bases from J, with 12 bases between. The germline V gene encodes CDR1 SGHNT and CDR2 YYREEE (reference sequence). The CDR3, as DNA: TGTGCCAGCAGCAATAGCTTCGTGAATGAGCAGTTCTTC. This codes for CASSNSFVNEQFF.

This clone was counted only a few times. The chain is built from TRBV4-3 and TRBJ1-3; no reliable D call. Trimming cost V 4 bases and J 0 bases, with 4 bases left between them. CDR3 length: 13 amino acids. In germline, CDR1 is LGHNA, CDR2 YSLEER. CDR3 in amino acids: CASSPSSGNTIYF. Here the CDR3 DNA reads TGCGCCAGCAGCCCTAGCTCTGGAAACACCATATATTTT.

This clone was seen more than once but under ten times. The chain has TRBV6-6 and TRBJ2-2; possible D gene TRBD2, 5 bases. Trimming pared 6 bases from V and 6 bases from J, leaving 11 bases between. Germline V gene data show CDR1 as MNHNY and CDR2 as SVGAGI (reference sequence). The CDR3 is 13 residues long. This CDR3 is CASSETNPGELFF. The CDR3 DNA reads as TGTGCCAGCAGCGAGACTAATCCCGGGGAGCTGTTTTTT.

This clone was counted only a few times. The V and J genes are TRBV4-2 and TRBJ2-7, with 7 bases matching TRBD1. This CDR3 contains 14 residues. Germline loops: CDR1 LGHNA, CDR2 YNFKEQ. The ends lost 6 bases at V and 3 bases at J; junction bases unmatched: 8. CDR3 in amino acids: CASSRPGQNYEQYF. For the CDR3, the DNA is TGTGCCAGCAGTCGACCGGGACAGAACTACGAGCAGTACTTC.

This rearrangement joins TRBV6-5 to TRBJ2-7; D is perhaps TRBD1 (6 bases). The V gene's germline CDR1 is MNHEY and CDR2 SVGAGI. V was pared by 5 bases and J by 5 bases, with 16 bases between. The CDR3 runs to 14 residues. CDR3 nucleotides: TGTGCCAGCAGTACCCCGGCAGGGGAGAACGAGCAGTACTTC. This translates into CASSTPAGENEQYF.

This clone was recorded only once. The V gene is TRBV7-2, the J gene TRBJ2-5; 7 bases agree with TRBD2. The CDR3 spans 12 residues. CDR1 and CDR2 from the germline V gene are SGHTA and FQGNSA. Losses at the gene ends were 4 bases for V and 11 bases for J; bases not matched to a gene: 7. CDR3 DNA sequence: TGTGCCAGCAGCTCCGAAGCGGGGTCGCAGTACTTC. This encodes CASSSEAGSQYF.

The V and J genes are TRBV6-5 and TRBJ2-2; TRBD2 is a possible D gene (7 bases). The CDR3 runs to 15 residues. V was cut by 3 bases and J by 6 bases, with 14 bases left in between. Germline CDR1 reads MNHEY; CDR2 reads SVGAGI. CDR3 nucleotide sequence: TGTGCCAGCAGTTATGGGGGGGCCCTAGCCGGGGAGCTGTTTTTT. Translating gives CASSYGGALAGELFF.

J is TRBJ2-5 and V is TRBV18; 9 bases line up with TRBD1. Germline loops: CDR1 KGHSH, CDR2 LQKENI. The V and J ends lost 8 bases and 1 base, in that order; junction bases with no gene match: 11. The CDR3 spans 16 residues. DNA for the CDR3: TGTGCCAGCGGAGAAGGACAGGGGATATTCCAAGAGACCCAGTACTTC. Translated, it gives CASGEGQGIFQETQYF.

The gene calls are TRBV4-1 and TRBJ1-4; D is undetermined. Germline values: CDR1 MGHRA, CDR2 YSYEKL. This CDR3 is 17 amino acids long. Deletions cut 4 bases from V and 0 bases from J, with 15 bases between. The CDR3 here is CASSLTCLVTTNEKLFF. The DNA for the CDR3 is TGCGCCAGCAGCCTGACATGTCTCGTTACAACTAATGAAAAACTGTTTTTT.

This clone was counted once. The chain combines TRBV19 with TRBJ2-7; 10 bases line up with TRBD1. CDR3 length: 14 residues. Germline values: CDR1 LNHDA, CDR2 SQIVND (reference sequence). J was trimmed by 1 base and V by 6 bases; bases with no gene match: 3. In nucleotides, the CDR3 is TGTGCCAGTAGCAGGACAGGGGGTTCCTACGAGCAGTACTTC. Its translation is CASSRTGGSYEQYF.

This chain joins TRBV19 and TRBJ1-2, with 7 bases that match TRBD1. CDR3 length: 12 amino acids. J was trimmed by 4 bases and V by 6 bases; bases with no gene match: 2. Germline-derived CDR1 and CDR2 are LNHDA and SQIVND (reference sequence). This CDR3 reads CASRTGSYGYTF. Here the CDR3 DNA reads TGTGCCAGTAGGACAGGGAGCTATGGCTACACCTTC. The variable domain in full, completed from reference TRBV19 and TRBJ1-2, reads DGGITQSPKYLFRKEGQNVTLSCEQNLNHDAMYWYRQDPGQGLRLIYYSQIVNDFQKGDIAEGYSVSREKKESFPLTVTSAQKNPTAFYLCASRTGSYGYTFGSGTRLTVV.

The sample holds a few counts of this clone. This chain links TRBV29-1 with TRBJ2-7; no definite D call. Germline CDR1 and CDR2: SQVTM and ANQGSEA. The V end lost 5 bases, the J end lost 7 bases, and 21 bases lay between the germline ends. The CDR3 length is 14 residues. The CDR3 DNA reads TGCAGCGTTCAGGCCACTCGGTTTGATGGAGAGCAGTACTTC. Protein: CSVQATRFDGEQYF.

The chain links TRBV6-1 to TRBJ1-5, with D tentatively TRBD1 (6 bases). The CDR3 length is 14 residues. CDR1 is MNHNS and CDR2 is SASEGT in the germline V gene. Trimming stripped 6 bases from V and 0 bases from J, with 9 bases between. The CDR3 DNA is TGTGCCAGCAGGGGGGACAATAGCAATCAGCCCCAGCATTTT. As protein: CASRGDNSNQPQHF.

In the case of this clone: The identical CDR3 is also encoded by other nucleotide sequences in the sample. The V call is TRBV7-6, the J call TRBJ2-2, with TRBD1 matching 9 bases. The ends lost 10 bases at V and 5 bases at J; junction bases unmatched: 8. The germline V gene has CDR1 SGHVS and CDR2 FNYEAQ. The CDR3 loop spans 14 amino acids. CDR3 loop: CATRGTGQTGELFF. Written as DNA, the CDR3 is TGTGCCACCCGCGGGACAGGGCAAACCGGGGAGCTGTTTTTT.

The chain couples TRBV6-5 to TRBJ1-2, with 7 bases that match TRBD1. The CDR3 covers 13 residues. With V trimmed by 10 bases and J by 4 bases, 9 bases remained unmatched. The V gene's germline CDR1 is MNHEY and CDR2 SVGAGI. The CDR3 reads CAIRRTGGYGYTF. The CDR3 region has the DNA TGTGCCATCCGCCGGACAGGTGGCTATGGCTACACCTTC.

The J gene is TRBJ1-2, the V gene TRBV4-1, with 8 nucleotides matching TRBD1. The CDR3 consists of 14 residues. V lost 4 bases, J lost 4 bases, and 5 bases stayed unmatched. CDR1 and CDR2 from the germline V gene are MGHRA and YSYEKL. This chain's CDR3 is CASSPGQGSYGYTF. The CDR3, as DNA: TGCGCCAGCAGCCCTGGACAGGGAAGCTATGGCTACACCTTC.

V and J are TRBV7-8 and TRBJ1-4; 10 bases are a match to TRBD1. Trimming took 5 bases from V and 4 from J; bases not matched to a gene: 7. CDR3 length equals 16 residues. Germline CDR1 is SGHVS and CDR2 is FQNEAQ. The CDR3, as DNA: TGTGCCAGCAGCGGAGGGACAGGGGATGGTAATGAAAAACTGTTTTTT. Its translation: CASSGGTGDGNEKLFF. The full variable domain, rest sourced from reference TRBV7-8 and TRBJ1-4, is GAGVSQSPRYKVAKRGQDVALRCDPISGHVSLFWYQQALGQGPEFLTYFQNEAQLDKSGLPSDRFFAERPEGSVSTLKIQRTQQEDSAVYLCASSGGTGDGNEKLFFGSGTQLSVL.

This clone came up once. The chain has TRBV4-1 and TRBJ2-4, with 10 bases matching TRBD2. This CDR3 spans 20 amino acids. The germline V gene has CDR1 MGHRA and CDR2 YSYEKL. V shed 4 bases and J 3 bases; nucleotides not matched to a gene: 18. CDR3 in DNA: TGCGCCAGCAGCCCACAAGTACTAGCGGGGCCAATCGGGGGCAAAAACATTCAGTACTTC. It encodes CASSPQVLAGPIGGKNIQYF.

This clone was picked up a small number of times. The CDR3, as DNA: TGTGCCAGCAGCGCCGGGACAGGTTCCTACGAGCAGTACTTC. Amino acid sequence: CASSAGTGSYEQYF. The chain uses TRBV27 and TRBJ2-7; 8 nucleotides line up with TRBD1. The ends lost 6 bases at V and 1 base at J; junction bases unmatched: 5. This CDR3 comprises 14 residues. In germline, CDR1 is MNHEY, CDR2 SMNVEV (reference sequence).

The chain has TRBV5-5 and TRBJ2-5, with D tentatively TRBD1 (6 bases). CDR3 length equals 13 residues. Per the germline V gene, CDR1 is SGHKS and CDR2 is YYEKEE (reference sequence). V was trimmed by 5 bases and J by 2 bases, leaving 10 bases between them. The CDR3 loop reads CASRAQGQETQYF. The CDR3 DNA is TGTGCCAGCAGGGCTCAGGGGCAAGAGACCCAGTACTTC.

This chain joins TRBV11-2 and TRBJ1-2, with unresolved D. Germline V gene sequence: CDR1 SGHAT, CDR2 FQNNGV. Trimming took 2 bases from V and 7 from J, leaving 11 bases between them. The CDR3 has 13 residues. The CDR3 nucleotides read TGTGCCAGCAGCTTAACACGGAGCGGTGGCTACACCTTC. It translates to CASSLTRSGGYTF.

This chain connects TRBV7-6 to TRBJ2-1; maybe TRBD2 (7 bases). V was clipped by 5 bases and J by 5 bases, with 19 bases between them. CDR1 and CDR2 from the germline V gene are SGHVS and FNYEAQ. There are 16 residues in the CDR3. Written as DNA, the CDR3 is TGTGCCAGCAGCGAAGGCTACGGGGGGCCTGACAATGAGCAGTTCTTC. Translation: CASSEGYGGPDNEQFF. Variable domain in full (rest from reference TRBV7-6 and TRBJ2-1): GAGVSQSPRYKVTKRGQDVALRCDPISGHVSLYWYRQALGQGPEFLTYFNYEAQQDKSGLPNDRFSAERPEGSISTLTIQRTEQRDSAMYRCASSEGYGGPDNEQFFGPGTRLTVL.

V usage is TRBV9 and J usage is TRBJ2-5; 10 nucleotides agree with TRBD2. V lost 2 bases, J lost 5 bases, and 6 bases stayed unmatched. Germline V lookup: CDR1 SGDLS, CDR2 YYNGEE. This CDR3 region has 15 residues. CDR3 sequence (DNA): TGTGCCAGCAGCGTTACGGGACTAGCGATGGAGACCCAGTACTTC. It codes for CASSVTGLAMETQYF.

The chain employs TRBV10-3 and TRBJ1-5; 8 nucleotides line up with TRBD1. Germline V gene sequence: CDR1 ENHRY, CDR2 SYGVKD. The V gene end was trimmed by 5 bases and the J gene end by 3 bases; junction bases not matched to a gene: 3. The CDR3 runs 14 residues. The CDR3 here is CAISQGATNQPQHF. In DNA form, the CDR3 reads TGTGCCATCAGTCAGGGGGCCACCAATCAGCCCCAGCATTTT.

This clone was seen once. V is TRBV28 and J is TRBJ2-2; TRBD1 matches 8 bases. The CDR3 loop spans 15 amino acids. V was clipped by 2 bases and J by 7 bases; unmatched bases: 6. CDR1 and CDR2 from the germline V gene are MDHEN and SYDVKM. DNA of the CDR3: TGTGCCAGCAGTTTAAGGACAGGGTGGGGCGGGGAGCTGTTTTTT. This codes for CASSLRTGWGGELFF.

The V and J genes are TRBV9 and TRBJ2-5, with 11 positions matching TRBD1. CDR1 and CDR2 (germline): SGDLS, YYNGEE. V lost 2 bases, J lost 5 bases, and 5 bases stayed unmatched. The CDR3 consists of 15 residues. CDR3 sequence: CASSVGQGAFETQYF. Written as DNA, the CDR3 is TGTGCCAGCAGCGTTGGACAGGGGGCCTTCGAGACCCAGTACTTC.